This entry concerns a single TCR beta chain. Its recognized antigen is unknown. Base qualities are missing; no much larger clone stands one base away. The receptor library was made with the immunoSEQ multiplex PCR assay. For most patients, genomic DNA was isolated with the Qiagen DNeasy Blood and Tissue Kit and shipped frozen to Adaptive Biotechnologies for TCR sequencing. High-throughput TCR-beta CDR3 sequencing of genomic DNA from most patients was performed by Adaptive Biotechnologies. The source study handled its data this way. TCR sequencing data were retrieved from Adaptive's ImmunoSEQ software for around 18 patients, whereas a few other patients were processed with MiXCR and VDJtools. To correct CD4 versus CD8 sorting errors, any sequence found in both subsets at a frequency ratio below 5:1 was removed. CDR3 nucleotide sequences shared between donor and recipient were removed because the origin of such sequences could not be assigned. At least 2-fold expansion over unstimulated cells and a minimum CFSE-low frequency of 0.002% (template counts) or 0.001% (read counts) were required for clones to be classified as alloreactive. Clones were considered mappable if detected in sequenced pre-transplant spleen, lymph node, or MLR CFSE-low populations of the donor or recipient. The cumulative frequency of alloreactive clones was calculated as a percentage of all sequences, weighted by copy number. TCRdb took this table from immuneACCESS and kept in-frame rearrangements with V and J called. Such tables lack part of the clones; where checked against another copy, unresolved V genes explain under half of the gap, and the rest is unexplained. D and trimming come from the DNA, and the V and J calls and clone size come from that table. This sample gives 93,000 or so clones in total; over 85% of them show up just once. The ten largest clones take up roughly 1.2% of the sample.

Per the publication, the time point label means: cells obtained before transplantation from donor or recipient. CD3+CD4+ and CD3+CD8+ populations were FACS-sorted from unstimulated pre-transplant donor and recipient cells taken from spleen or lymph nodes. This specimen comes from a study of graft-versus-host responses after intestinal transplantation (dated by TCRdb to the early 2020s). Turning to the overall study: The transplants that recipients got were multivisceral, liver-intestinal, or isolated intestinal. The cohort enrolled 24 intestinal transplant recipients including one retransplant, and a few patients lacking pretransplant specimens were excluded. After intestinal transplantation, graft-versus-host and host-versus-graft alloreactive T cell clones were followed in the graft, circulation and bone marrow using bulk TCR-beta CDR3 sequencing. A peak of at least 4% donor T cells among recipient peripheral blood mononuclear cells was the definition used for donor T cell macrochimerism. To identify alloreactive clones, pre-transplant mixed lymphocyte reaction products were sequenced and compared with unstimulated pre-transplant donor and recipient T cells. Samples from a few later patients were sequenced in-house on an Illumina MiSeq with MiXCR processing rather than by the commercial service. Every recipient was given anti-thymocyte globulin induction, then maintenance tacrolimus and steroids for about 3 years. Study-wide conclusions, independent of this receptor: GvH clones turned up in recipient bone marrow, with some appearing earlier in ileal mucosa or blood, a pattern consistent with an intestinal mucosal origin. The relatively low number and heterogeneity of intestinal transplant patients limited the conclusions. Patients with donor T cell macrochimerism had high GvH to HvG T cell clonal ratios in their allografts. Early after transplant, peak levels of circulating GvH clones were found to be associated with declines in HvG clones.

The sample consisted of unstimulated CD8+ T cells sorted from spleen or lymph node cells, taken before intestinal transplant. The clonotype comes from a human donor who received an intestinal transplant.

CDR3 protein: CASSFWLGNTGELFF. The DNA reads as follows: TGTGCCAGCAGCTTCTGGTTGGGAAACACCGGGGAGCTGTTTTTT. The rearranged segments are TRBV7-8 and TRBJ2-2, with the D gene uncertain. The CDR1 and CDR2 encoded by the germline V gene are SGHVS and FQNEAQ. V is clipped by 3 bases and J by 2 bases, and the sequence between their germline boundaries is 10 bases long. Measured from the cysteine to the phenylalanine, the CDR3 is 15 residues long. The sequence is cut down to CDR3 DNA, 45 bases in frame from base 1.